The subject of this entry is one T cell receptor (beta chain). Antigen specificity is unknown. The source of the sample is a study of shared clonotypes between healthy human individuals. Overall study results and limits: Donors were few, which limited the genetic and exposure-history diversity represented.

The authors loaded roughly 180 ng DNA, roughly 33,000 T cell genomes, into sorted-subset replicate PCRs. Repertoires were generated with immunoSEQ multiplex PCR, while TCRdb's copy carries only in-frame clones and drops some. The table has about 1.5 million clones, around 98% seen once. With 2 bases removed from V and 5 bases from J, the gap between germline ends came to 9 bases. The CDR3 contains 13 residues. Germline lookup yields CDR1 ENHRY and CDR2 SYGVKD. This chain links TRBV10-3 with TRBJ1-2; maybe TRBD1 (6 bases). The TCR sequence derives from a man aged 25 to 45 in good health. The sample was naive CD4+ T cells sorted from blood. The subset is: CD45RA+ positively selected. The CDR3 DNA reads TGTGCCATCAGTGAGACGACAGGATATGGCTACACCTTC. Its translation is CAISETTGYGYTF.